The clone carrying this TCR beta chain has just a few counts. No antigen is known for it. The CDR3 extends over 15 amino acids. V gave up 3 bases and J gave up 0 bases, with 9 bases separating them. TCRdb called the 5' RACE reads again in MiXCR, with one record for every CDR3 protein. The sample carries hundreds of thousands of distinct CDR3 sequences, roughly 27% recorded once. The sample is drawn from a study of CD8 T cells in ankylosing spondylitis. Regarding the study as a whole: There was a TCR beta motif, made of several highly homologous variants, that appeared characteristic of ankylosing spondylitis blood.

Sequenced sample: blood, either unsorted or a sorted T cell fraction (not recorded which). This chain uses TRBV12-3 or TRBV12-4 with TRBJ2-1, with D possibly called TRBD1 or TRBD2 (5 bases each). The TCR was taken from a male donor with ankylosing spondylitis. CDR3 residues: CASSLGELSYNEQFF. DNA of the CDR3: TGTGCCAGCAGTTTGGGGGAGCTCTCCTACAATGAGCAGTTCTTC.